These T cell receptor beta chains were read from a single sample in a study of PD-1 blockade in classical Hodgkin lymphoma. Generated by immunoSEQ multiplex PCR, the TCRdb table keeps only in-frame clones and is missing some. The sample has more than 50,000 clones, around 87% seen once. The material sequenced was peripheral blood mononuclear cells (PBMCs), taken at baseline. Receptor source: a human donor with classical Hodgkin lymphoma. The CDR3 runs from the conserved cysteine through the conserved F or W. The order of the fields is J gene, clone size, D gene, V gene, CDR3 DNA, CDR3 protein. The D gene is left open where the match is weak. Part of the rows lack a size; the others show once, few, many or a class for expanded clones.

>TRBJ1-1|.|TRBD1|TRBV19
TGTGCCAGTGGGTTGACAGGGCAGACGAACACTGAAGCTTTCTTT
CASGLTGQTNTEAFF
>TRBJ1-4|.|.|TRBV19
TGTGCCAGTAGTGATCGGGGCTCGCGGACTAATGAAAAACTGTTTTTT
CASSDRGSRTNEKLFF
>TRBJ1-2|.|.|TRBV29-1
TGCAGCATCAGAGAACAGGGCTACACCTTC
CSIREQGYTF
>TRBJ2-1|.|TRBD2|TRBV7-9
TGTGCCAGCAGCTTAGTAAGCGGGGGGGCGGATGAGCAGTTCTTC
CASSLVSGGADEQFF
>TRBJ1-3|.|.|TRBV5-1
TGCGCCAGCAGCTTGGGGGGAAATGGAAACACCATATATTTT
CASSLGGNGNTIYF
>TRBJ1-4|.|.|TRBV6-1
TGTGCCACGGATCACAGTCCTGATGAAAAACTGTTTTTT
CATDHSPDEKLFF
>TRBJ2-2|.|.|TRBV11-2
TGTGCCAGCACCCCGGCGGGGATTGAGAGGGAGCTGTTTTTT
CASTPAGIERELFF
>TRBJ1-1|.|.|TRBV5-1
TGCGCCAGCAGAGGTTGGACGGCTGAAGCTTTCTTT
CASRGWTAEAFF
>TRBJ1-1|.|.|TRBV5-1
TGCGCCAGCAGCTCCGGGCCTTCCACTGAAGCTTTCTTT
CASSSGPSTEAFF
>TRBJ2-3|.|.|TRBV6-1
TGTGCCAGCAGTGAAGTGCGCCTATCCACAGATACGCAGTATTTT
CASSEVRLSTDTQYF
>TRBJ1-1|.|.|TRBV29-1
TGCAGCGTTCCCTACGGTCCTGAAGCTTTCTTT
CSVPYGPEAFF
>TRBJ2-1|.|.|TRBV2
TGTGCCAGCAGGGTCTATGAGCAGTTCTTC
CASRVYEQFF
>TRBJ2-1|.|.|TRBV6-1
TGTGCCAGCAGTGAAGAGGGGGACTGGTACAATGAGCAGTTCTTC
CASSEEGDWYNEQFF
>TRBJ2-2|.|.|TRBV28
TGTGCCAGCGAAACCGGGACACTAAACACCGGGGAGCTGTTTTTT
CASETGTLNTGELFF
>TRBJ2-5|.|TRBD2|TRBV7-6
TGTGCCAGCAGCTTACTGACGGGAGGGGAGACCCAGTACTTC
CASSLLTGGETQYF
>TRBJ1-1|.|.|TRBV27
TGTGCCAGCAGTGAGAGGGGAGTGAAAGCTTTCTTT
CASSERGVKAFF
>TRBJ2-5|.|.|TRBV19
TGTGCCAGTACTCAGACCCAGTACTTC
CASTQTQYF
>TRBJ2-5|.|.|TRBV2
TGTGCCAGCGACCCGAGCGCCGGGGGTGAGACCCAGTACTTC
CASDPSAGGETQYF
>TRBJ2-7|.|TRBD2|TRBV7-3
TGTGCCAGCAGCTTAACTTTCGGGAGGCCCTACGAGCAGTACTTC
CASSLTFGRPYEQYF
>TRBJ2-7|once|.|TRBV7-2
TGTGCCAGCAGCCCCCTCCAGCCCTACGAGCAGTACTTC
CASSPLQPYEQYF
>TRBJ1-5|.|.|TRBV30
TGTGCCTGGAGTGGGGCTCGAAATAATCAGCCCCAGCATTTT
CAWSGARNNQPQHF
>TRBJ2-1|.|TRBD2|TRBV7-8
TGTGCCAGCAGCTTAGCCCCCGGGACTAGCGGAAGCAATGAGCAGTTCTTC
CASSLAPGTSGSNEQFF
>TRBJ1-1|.|TRBD1|TRBV4-2
TGTGCCAGCAGCCAAGATGGCCAGGGGGCTACTGAAGCTTTCTTT
CASSQDGQGATEAFF
>TRBJ2-3|.|.|TRBV4-1
TGCGCCAGCAGCGGACTTCCTGGGGATACGCAGTATTTT
CASSGLPGDTQYF
>TRBJ1-4|.|TRBD1|TRBV5-1
TGCGCCAGCAGCAGCGGACAGGGGGGTGAAAAACTGTTTTTT
CASSSGQGGEKLFF
>TRBJ2-3|.|.|TRBV15
TGTGCCACCACTGAGTTTTCGCTCCGCACAGATACGCAGTATTTT
CATTEFSLRTDTQYF
>TRBJ1-1|.|.|TRBV30
TGTGCCTGGAGGGAAGGGAACACTGAAGCTTTCTTT
CAWREGNTEAFF
>TRBJ1-4|.|.|TRBV25-1
TGTGCCAGCAGGGGGCTTAGTAATGAAAAACTGTTTTTT
CASRGLSNEKLFF
>TRBJ1-5|.|.|TRBV30
TGTGCCTGGAGTGTCGGGGGACTCGGGCAGCCCCAGCATTTT
CAWSVGGLGQPQHF
>TRBJ1-2|.|.|TRBV7-9
TGTGCCAGCGAGGGTTTAGGCCACTATGGCTACACCTTC
CASEGLGHYGYTF
>TRBJ1-6|.|.|TRBV14
TGTGCCAGCAGCCAAGGGTTTATCGGAGGGCCCTATAATTCACCCCTCCACTTT
CASSQGFIGGPYNSPLHF
>TRBJ1-4|.|TRBD1|TRBV11-2
TGTGCCAGCAGCTCGGTGACAGGGGTCGGCGAAAAACTGTTTTTT
CASSSVTGVGEKLFF
>TRBJ2-7|.|.|TRBV19
TGTGCCAGTAGTGCCGCCGGGAGTACGGTCTACGAGCAGTACTTC
CASSAAGSTVYEQYF
>TRBJ2-6|.|TRBD1|TRBV5-1
TGCGCCAGCAGCCCGAGACAGGGCCCGAGCTCTGGGGCCAACGTCCTGACTTTC
CASSPRQGPSSGANVLTF
>TRBJ2-5|.|.|TRBV5-1
TGCGCCAGCAGCTTGCAGGGATTAGAGACCCAGTACTTC
CASSLQGLETQYF
>TRBJ1-2|.|TRBD1|TRBV6-5
TGTGCCAGCACCAGGGACAGGGCCTATGGCTACACCTTC
CASTRDRAYGYTF
>TRBJ2-1|.|TRBD2|TRBV6-5
TGTGCCAGCAGTTACGCTAGCGGGGGGGCAGAGCAGTTCTTC
CASSYASGGAEQFF
>TRBJ2-7|.|.|TRBV19
TGTGCCAGTAGTATAGATCGAGCTCGGGAGCAGTACTTC
CASSIDRAREQYF
>TRBJ1-1|.|.|TRBV4-1
TGCGCCAGCAGCCAAGAAGGATCTGAAGCTTTCTTT
CASSQEGSEAFF
>TRBJ1-2|.|.|TRBV2
TGTGCCAGCAACCCAGACCCTGCCTCCTATGGCTACACCTTC
CASNPDPASYGYTF